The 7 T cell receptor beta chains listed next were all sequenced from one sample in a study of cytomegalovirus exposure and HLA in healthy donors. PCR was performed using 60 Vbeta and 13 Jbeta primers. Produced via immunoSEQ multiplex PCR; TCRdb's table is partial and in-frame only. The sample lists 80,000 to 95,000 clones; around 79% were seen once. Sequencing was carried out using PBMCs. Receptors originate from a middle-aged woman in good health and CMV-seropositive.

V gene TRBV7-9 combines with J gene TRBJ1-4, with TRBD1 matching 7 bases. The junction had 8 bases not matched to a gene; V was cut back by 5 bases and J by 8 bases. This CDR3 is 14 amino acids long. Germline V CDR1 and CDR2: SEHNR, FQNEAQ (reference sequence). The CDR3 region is CASSGRDSAEKLFF. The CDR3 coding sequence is TGTGCCAGCAGCGGTCGGGACAGCGCAGAAAAACTGTTTTTT.

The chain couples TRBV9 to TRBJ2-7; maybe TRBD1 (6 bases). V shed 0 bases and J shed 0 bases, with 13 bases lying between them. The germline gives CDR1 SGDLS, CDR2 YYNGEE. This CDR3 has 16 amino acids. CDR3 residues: CASSVGLRGSSYEQYF. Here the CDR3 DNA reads TGTGCCAGCAGCGTAGGCCTGAGGGGGAGCTCCTACGAGCAGTACTTC.

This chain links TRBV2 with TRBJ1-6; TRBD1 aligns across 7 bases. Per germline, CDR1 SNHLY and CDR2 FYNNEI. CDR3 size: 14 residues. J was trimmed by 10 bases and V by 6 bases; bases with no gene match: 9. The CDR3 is CASSGQDPPSPLHF. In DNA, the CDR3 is TGTGCCAGCAGCGGACAGGATCCCCCGTCACCCCTCCACTTT.

The CDR3 bases are TGTGCCAGCAGCTCCACGTATGGGGGGAGATACGAGCAGTACTTC. Its protein is CASSSTYGGRYEQYF. The chain couples TRBV7-2 to TRBJ2-7; D perhaps matches TRBD2 (6 bases). Germline V gene sequence: CDR1 SGHTA, CDR2 FQGNSA. The CDR3 is made up of 15 amino acids. V was trimmed by 4 bases and J by 4 bases, leaving 17 bases between them.

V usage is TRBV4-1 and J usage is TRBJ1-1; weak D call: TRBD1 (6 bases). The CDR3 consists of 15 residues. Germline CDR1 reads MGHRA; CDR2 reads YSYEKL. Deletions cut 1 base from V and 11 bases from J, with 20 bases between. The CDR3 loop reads CASSQALGDKRWAFF. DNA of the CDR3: TGCGCCAGCAGCCAAGCTTTGGGGGACAAAAGGTGGGCTTTCTTT.

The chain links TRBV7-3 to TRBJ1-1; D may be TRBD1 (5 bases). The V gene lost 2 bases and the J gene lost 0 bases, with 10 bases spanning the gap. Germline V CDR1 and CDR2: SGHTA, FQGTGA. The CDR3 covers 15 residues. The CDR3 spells CASSLRGDLNTEAFF. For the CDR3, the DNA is TGTGCCAGCAGCTTACGGGGGGACTTGAACACTGAAGCTTTCTTT.

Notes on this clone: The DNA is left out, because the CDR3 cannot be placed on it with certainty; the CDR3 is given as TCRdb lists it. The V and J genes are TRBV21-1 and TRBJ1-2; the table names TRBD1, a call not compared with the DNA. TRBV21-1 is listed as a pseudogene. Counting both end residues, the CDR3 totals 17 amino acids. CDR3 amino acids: CASSKGWGQGAGYGYTF.